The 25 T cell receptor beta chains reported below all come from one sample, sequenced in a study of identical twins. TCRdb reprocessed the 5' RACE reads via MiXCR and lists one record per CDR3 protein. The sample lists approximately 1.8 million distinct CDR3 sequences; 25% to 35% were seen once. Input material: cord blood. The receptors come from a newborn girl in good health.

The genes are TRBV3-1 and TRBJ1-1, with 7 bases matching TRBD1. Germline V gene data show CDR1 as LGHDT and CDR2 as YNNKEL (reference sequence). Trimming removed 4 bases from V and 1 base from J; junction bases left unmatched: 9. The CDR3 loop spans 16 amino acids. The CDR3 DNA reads TGTGCCAGCAGCCCAACCGAGGGACAGAAGAACACTGAAGCTTTCTTT. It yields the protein CASSPTEGQKNTEAFF.

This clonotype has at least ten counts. The CDR3 DNA reads as TGTGCCAGCAGTTTGACTAGCGGGAGGGAAGAGACCCAGTACTTC. It translates to CASSLTSGREETQYF. The chain carries TRBV28 and TRBJ2-5; 14 bases are a match to TRBD2. Germline assignment: CDR1 MDHEN and CDR2 SYDVKM. Germline trimming cut 3 bases from V and 3 bases from J; bases unmatched to any gene: 0. The CDR3 totals 15 residues.

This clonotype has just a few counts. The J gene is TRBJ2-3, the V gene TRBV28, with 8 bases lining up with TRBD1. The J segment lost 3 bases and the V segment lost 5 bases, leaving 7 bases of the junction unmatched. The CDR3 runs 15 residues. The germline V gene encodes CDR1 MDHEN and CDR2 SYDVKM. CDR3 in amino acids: CASSVGWTGTDTQYF. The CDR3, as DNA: TGTGCCAGCAGTGTTGGCTGGACAGGGACAGATACGCAGTATTTT.

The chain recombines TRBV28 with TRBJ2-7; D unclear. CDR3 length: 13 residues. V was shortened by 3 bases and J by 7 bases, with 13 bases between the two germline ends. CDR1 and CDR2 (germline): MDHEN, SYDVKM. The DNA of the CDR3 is TGTGCCAGCAGTTTCTTAGTGAGGTATGAGCAGTACTTC. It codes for CASSFLVRYEQYF. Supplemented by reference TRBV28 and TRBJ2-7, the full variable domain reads DVKVTQSSRYLVKRTGEKVFLECVQDMDHENMFWYRQDPGLGLRLIYFSYDVKMKEKGDIPEGYSVSREKKERFSLILESASTNQTSMYLCASSFLVRYEQYFGPGTRLTVT.

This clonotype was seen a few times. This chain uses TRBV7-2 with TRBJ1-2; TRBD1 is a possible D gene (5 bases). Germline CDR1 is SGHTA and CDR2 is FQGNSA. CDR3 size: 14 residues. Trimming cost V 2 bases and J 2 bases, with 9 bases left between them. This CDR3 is CASSLIDSNYGYTF. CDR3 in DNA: TGTGCCAGCAGCTTAATTGACAGCAACTATGGCTACACCTTC.

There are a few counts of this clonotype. The CDR3 DNA reads TGTGCCAGCAGTCCGACACAGGGGGCGTACGAGCAGTACTTC. This translates into CASSPTQGAYEQYF. The chain carries TRBV27 and TRBJ2-7; 9 nucleotides align to TRBD1. Germline V gene data show CDR1 as MNHEY and CDR2 as SMNVEV (reference sequence). V lost 5 bases and J lost 4; bases outside the gene matches: 6. This CDR3 spans 14 amino acids.

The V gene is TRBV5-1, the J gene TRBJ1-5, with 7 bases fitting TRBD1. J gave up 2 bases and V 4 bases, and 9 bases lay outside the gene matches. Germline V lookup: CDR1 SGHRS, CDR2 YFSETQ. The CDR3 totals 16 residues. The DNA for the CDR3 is TGCGCCAGCAGCCCCAGTGGAGGACAGGGCAATCAGCCCCAGCATTTT. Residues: CASSPSGGQGNQPQHF.

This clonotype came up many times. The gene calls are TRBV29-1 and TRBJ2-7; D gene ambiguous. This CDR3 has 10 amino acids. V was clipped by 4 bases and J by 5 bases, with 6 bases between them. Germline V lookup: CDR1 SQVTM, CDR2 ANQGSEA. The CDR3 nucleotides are TGCAGCGTTGGCGCGGACGAGCAGTACTTC. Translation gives CSVGADEQYF.

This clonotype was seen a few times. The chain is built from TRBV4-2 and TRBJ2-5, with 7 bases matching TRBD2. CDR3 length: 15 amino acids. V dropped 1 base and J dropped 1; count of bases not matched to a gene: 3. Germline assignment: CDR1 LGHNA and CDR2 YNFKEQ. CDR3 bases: TGTGCCAGCAGCCAAGTGGGGGGGTTCCAAGAGACCCAGTACTTC. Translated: CASSQVGGFQETQYF.

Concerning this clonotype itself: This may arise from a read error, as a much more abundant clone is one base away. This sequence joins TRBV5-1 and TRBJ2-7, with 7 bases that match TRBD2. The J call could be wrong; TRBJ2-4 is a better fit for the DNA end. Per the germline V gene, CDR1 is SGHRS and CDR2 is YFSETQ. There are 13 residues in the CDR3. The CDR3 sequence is CASSFAGEDIQYF. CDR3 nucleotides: TGCGCCAGCAGCTTCGCGGGAGAAGACATTCAGTACTTC.

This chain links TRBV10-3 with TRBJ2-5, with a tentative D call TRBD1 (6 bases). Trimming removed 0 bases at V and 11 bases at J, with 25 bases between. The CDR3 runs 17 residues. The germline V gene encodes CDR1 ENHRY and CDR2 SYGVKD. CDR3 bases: TGTGCCATCAGTGAGTCGGATGGGGGCCCCTTCTACAATGAGCAGTACTTC. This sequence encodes CAISESDGGPFYNEQYF.

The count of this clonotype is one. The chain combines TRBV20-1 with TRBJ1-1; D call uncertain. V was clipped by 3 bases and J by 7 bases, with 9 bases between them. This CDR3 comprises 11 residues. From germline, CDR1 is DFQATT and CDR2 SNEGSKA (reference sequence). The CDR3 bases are TGCAGTGCTAGTGGAGGGTTTGAAGCTTTCTTT. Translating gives CSASGGFEAFF.

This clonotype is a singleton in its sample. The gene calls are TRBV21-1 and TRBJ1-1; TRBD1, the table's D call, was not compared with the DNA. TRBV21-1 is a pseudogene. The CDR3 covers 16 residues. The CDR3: CASSKIRGRVNTEAFF. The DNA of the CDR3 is TGTGCCAGCAGCAAAATTAGGGGACGCGTGAACACTGAAGCTTTCTTT.

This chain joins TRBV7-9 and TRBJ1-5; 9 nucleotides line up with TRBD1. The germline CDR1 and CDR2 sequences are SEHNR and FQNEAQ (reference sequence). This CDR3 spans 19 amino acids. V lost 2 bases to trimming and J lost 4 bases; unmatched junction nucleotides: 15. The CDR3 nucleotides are TGTGCCAGCAGCTTATGGGAAGCACGGACAGGGGTGAGAAATCAGCCCCAGCATTTT. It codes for CASSLWEARTGVRNQPQHF.

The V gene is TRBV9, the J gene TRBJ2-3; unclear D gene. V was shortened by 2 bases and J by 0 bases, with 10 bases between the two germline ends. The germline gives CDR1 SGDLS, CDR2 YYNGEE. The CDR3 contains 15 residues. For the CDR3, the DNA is TGTGCCAGCAGCGTCCTCGGAGCTAGCACAGATACGCAGTATTTT. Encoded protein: CASSVLGASTDTQYF.

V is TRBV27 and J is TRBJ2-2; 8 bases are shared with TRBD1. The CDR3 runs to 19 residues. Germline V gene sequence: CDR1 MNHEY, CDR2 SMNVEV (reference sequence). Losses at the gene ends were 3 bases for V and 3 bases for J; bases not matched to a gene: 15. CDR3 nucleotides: TGTGCCAGCAGTTTCCGTGGCAGGGGGCCGCCCTTATACACCGGGGAGCTGTTTTTT. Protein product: CASSFRGRGPPLYTGELFF.

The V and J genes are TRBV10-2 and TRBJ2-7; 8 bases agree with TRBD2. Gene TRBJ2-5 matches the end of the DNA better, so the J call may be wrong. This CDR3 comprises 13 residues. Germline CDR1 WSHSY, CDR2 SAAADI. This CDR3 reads CASKTGGPETQYF. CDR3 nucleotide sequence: TGCGCCAGCAAAACGGGGGGGCCAGAGACCCAGTACTTC.

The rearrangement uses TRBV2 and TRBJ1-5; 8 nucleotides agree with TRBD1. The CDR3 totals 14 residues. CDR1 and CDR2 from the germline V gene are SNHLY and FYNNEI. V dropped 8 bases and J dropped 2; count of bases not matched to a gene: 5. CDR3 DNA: TGTGCCAGCGTCCTGGACAGGGGCAATCAGCCCCAGCATTTT. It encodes CASVLDRGNQPQHF.

The CDR3 region has the DNA TGTGCCAGCAGTATGATCGGACAGGGGAATTCACCCCTCCACTTT. It is translated as CASSMIGQGNSPLHF. The rearrangement joins TRBV6-1 to TRBJ1-6; 9 bases are shared with TRBD1. This CDR3 has 15 amino acids. CDR1 MNHNS and CDR2 SASEGT come from the germline V gene. Trimming at V came to 5 bases and at J to 7 bases, leaving 6 bases not matched to a gene.

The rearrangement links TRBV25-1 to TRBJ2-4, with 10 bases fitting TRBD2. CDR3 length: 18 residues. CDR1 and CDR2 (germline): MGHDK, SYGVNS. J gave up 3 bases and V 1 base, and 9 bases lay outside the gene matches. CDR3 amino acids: CASSESSGRALDKNIQYF. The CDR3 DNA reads TGTGCCAGCAGTGAATCCAGCGGGAGGGCCTTGGACAAAAACATTCAGTACTTC.

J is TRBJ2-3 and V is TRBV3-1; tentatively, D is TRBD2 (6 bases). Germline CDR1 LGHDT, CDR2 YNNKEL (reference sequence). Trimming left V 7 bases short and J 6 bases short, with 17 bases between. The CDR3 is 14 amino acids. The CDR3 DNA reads TGTGCCAGCAAATTGCGACTAGACGGTGATACGCAGTATTTT. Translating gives CASKLRLDGDTQYF.

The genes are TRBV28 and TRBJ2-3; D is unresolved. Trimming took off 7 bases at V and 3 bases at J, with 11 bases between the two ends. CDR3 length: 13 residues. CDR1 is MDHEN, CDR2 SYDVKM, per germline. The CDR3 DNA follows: TGTGCCAGCAATTTTCAAGGGACAGATACGCAGTATTTT. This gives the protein CASNFQGTDTQYF. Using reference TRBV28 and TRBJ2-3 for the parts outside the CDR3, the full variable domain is DVKVTQSSRYLVKRTGEKVFLECVQDMDHENMFWYRQDPGLGLRLIYFSYDVKMKEKGDIPEGYSVSREKKERFSLILESASTNQTSMYLCASNFQGTDTQYFGPGTRLTVL.

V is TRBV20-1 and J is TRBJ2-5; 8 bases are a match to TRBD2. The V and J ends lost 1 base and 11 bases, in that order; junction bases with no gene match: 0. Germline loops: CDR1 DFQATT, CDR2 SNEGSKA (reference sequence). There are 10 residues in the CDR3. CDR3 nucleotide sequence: TGCAGTGCTAGAGCGGGAGGGCAGTACTTC. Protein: CSARAGGQYF.

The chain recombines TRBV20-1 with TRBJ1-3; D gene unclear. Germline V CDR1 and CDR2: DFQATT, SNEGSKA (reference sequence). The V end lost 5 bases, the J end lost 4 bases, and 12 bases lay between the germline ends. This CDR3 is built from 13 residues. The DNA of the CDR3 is TGCAGTGCTCGCACGGCGGGAGGAAACACCATATATTTT. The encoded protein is CSARTAGGNTIYF.

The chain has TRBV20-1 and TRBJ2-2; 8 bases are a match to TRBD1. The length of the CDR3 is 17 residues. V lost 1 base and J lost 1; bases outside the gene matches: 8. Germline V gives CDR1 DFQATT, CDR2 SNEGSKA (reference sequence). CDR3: CSARGIGQGLNTGELFF. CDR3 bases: TGCAGTGCTAGAGGGATTGGACAGGGTCTGAACACCGGGGAGCTGTTTTTT.